Below are 25 T cell receptor beta chains sequenced from a single sample in a study of T cell changes during pregnancy in multiple sclerosis. Sequencing used immunoSEQ multiplex PCR; TCRdb keeps in-frame clones, though not all of them. Of under 85,000 clones listed, about nine tenths are singletons. The sample in question was peripheral blood, obtained in the third trimester of pregnancy. The receptors here all came from a female donor with multiple sclerosis, enrolled in a pregnancy study.

This clone has more than one count but fewer than ten. The genes are TRBV11-2 and TRBJ1-1, with D tentatively TRBD1 (5 bases). The CDR3 has 15 residues. Trimming removed 4 bases from V and 1 base from J, with 13 bases in between. Germline values: CDR1 SGHAT, CDR2 FQNNGV. The DNA of the CDR3 is TGTGCCAGCAGCTCGGGGGGTGGATCGAACACTGAAGCTTTCTTT. It specifies CASSSGGGSNTEAFF.

The chain joins TRBV6-1 to TRBJ2-1; TRBD1 matches 7 bases. The CDR3 runs 15 residues. V lost 8 bases to trimming and J lost 3 bases; unmatched junction nucleotides: 10. Germline V gives CDR1 MNHNS, CDR2 SASEGT. This CDR3 is CASVRGSPVYNEQFF. The CDR3, as DNA: TGTGCCAGCGTCAGGGGGAGCCCAGTCTACAATGAGCAGTTCTTC.

This chain links TRBV2 with TRBJ1-1, with D possibly being TRBD1 (6 bases). CDR1 is SNHLY and CDR2 is FYNNEI in the germline V gene. The CDR3 runs 13 residues. Trimming took off 4 bases at V and 13 bases at J, with 19 bases between the two ends. This CDR3 reads CASSGRDTILGFF. Here the CDR3 DNA reads TGTGCCAGCAGTGGCCGGGACACCATACTAGGTTTCTTT.

The V gene is TRBV7-9, the J gene TRBJ1-4; the D is unclear. The V end was cut by 6 bases, the J end by 2 bases, with 7 bases between. This CDR3 region has 13 residues. The germline V gene encodes CDR1 SEHNR and CDR2 FQNEAQ (reference sequence). CDR3 sequence: CASRLVTNEKLFF. CDR3 nucleotide sequence: TGTGCCAGCAGACTAGTGACTAATGAAAAACTGTTTTTT.

V usage is TRBV29-1 and J usage is TRBJ1-5; D might be TRBD1 (6 bases). Germline CDR1 and CDR2: SQVTM and ANQGSEA. The CDR3 is 13 amino acids. V lost 6 bases, J lost 4 bases, and 13 bases lay in between. The DNA of the CDR3 is TGCAGCGTCGCCGGGACACAAAATCAGCCCCAGCATTTT. The encoded protein is CSVAGTQNQPQHF.

V gene TRBV6-1 combines with J gene TRBJ2-1; 10 positions agree with TRBD2. The CDR3 is 15 residues long. Germline CDR1 MNHNS, CDR2 SASEGT. V lost 4 bases, J lost 11 bases, and 11 bases stayed unmatched. This chain's CDR3 is CASSASSGGRTKQFF. DNA for the CDR3: TGTGCCAGCAGTGCCTCTAGCGGGGGTCGAACTAAGCAGTTCTTC.

In this sample, this clone turned up once. The chain couples TRBV19 to TRBJ2-1, with D tentatively TRBD1 (6 bases). In germline, CDR1 is LNHDA, CDR2 SQIVND (reference sequence). V gave up 2 bases and J gave up 8 bases, with 16 bases separating them. This CDR3 region has 15 residues. CDR3 loop: CASSIMSHRDDEQFF. The CDR3 region has the DNA TGTGCCAGTAGTATAATGTCCCACAGGGACGATGAGCAGTTCTTC.

The V gene is TRBV2, the J gene TRBJ2-7, with a possible D match to TRBD2 (5 bases). CDR1 and CDR2 (germline): SNHLY, FYNNEI. Trimming took off 6 bases at V and 2 bases at J, with 11 bases between the two ends. This CDR3 has 13 residues. This CDR3 is CASRRTGTYEQYF. In DNA, the CDR3 is TGTGCCAGCAGGAGGACGGGAACCTACGAGCAGTACTTC.

This chain connects TRBV5-1 to TRBJ2-1; 12 bases are shared with TRBD2. This CDR3 has 16 residues. Unmatched junction bases numbered 10, after V lost 3 bases and J lost 9 bases. CDR1 SGHRS and CDR2 YFSETQ come from the germline V gene. The CDR3 protein is CASSSLAGGPSGEQFF. CDR3 DNA: TGCGCCAGCAGCTCCCTAGCGGGAGGGCCCTCCGGTGAGCAGTTCTTC.

The genes are TRBV6-1 and TRBJ2-3; D is ambiguous. Germline values: CDR1 MNHNS, CDR2 SASEGT. V was cut by 4 bases and J by 5 bases, with 7 bases left in between. The CDR3 loop spans 12 amino acids. The CDR3 loop is CASSGAGDTQYF. CDR3 DNA sequence: TGTGCCAGCAGTGGGGCAGGAGATACGCAGTATTTT.

This chain connects TRBV6-1 to TRBJ2-7, with D perhaps matching TRBD2 (5 bases). Germline V CDR1 and CDR2: MNHNS, SASEGT. This CDR3 is 13 amino acids long. Trimming shortened V by 1 base and J by 5 bases, and 9 bases separated the two germline ends. CDR3 DNA: TGTGCCAGCAGTGAAGAGGAGGTAAACGAGCAGTACTTC. It specifies CASSEEEVNEQYF.

V usage is TRBV7-8 and J usage is TRBJ2-3; the D gene is possibly TRBD1 (6 bases). CDR3 length: 14 residues. The V gene's germline CDR1 is SGHVS and CDR2 FQNEAQ. Trimming cost V 5 bases and J 3 bases, with 12 bases left between them. CDR3 DNA: TGTGCCAGCAGCACAGGGTGGTCGACAGATACGCAGTATTTT. Residues: CASSTGWSTDTQYF. Looking up the rest from reference TRBV7-8 and TRBJ2-3 gives the full variable domain: GAGVSQSPRYKVAKRGQDVALRCDPISGHVSLFWYQQALGQGPEFLTYFQNEAQLDKSGLPSDRFFAERPEGSVSTLKIQRTQQEDSAVYLCASSTGWSTDTQYFGPGTRLTVL.

This clone has only one observation. The CDR3 region is CAWSGGLENTIYF. Written as DNA, the CDR3 is TGTGCCTGGAGTGGGGGGCTTGAAAACACCATATATTTT. The rearrangement uses TRBV30 and TRBJ1-3, with D possibly TRBD1 on 6 matching bases. This CDR3 is 13 amino acids long. Germline V lookup: CDR1 GTSNPN, CDR2 SVGIG (reference sequence). The germline V and J ends were trimmed by 1 base and 6 bases, with 10 bases remaining between them. Full variable domain (remainder filled in from reference TRBV30 and TRBJ1-3): SQTIHQWPATLVQPVGSPLSLECTVEGTSNPNLYWYRQAAGRGLQLLFYSVGIGQISSEVPQNLSASRPQDRQFILSSKKLLLSDSGFYLCAWSGGLENTIYFGEGSWLTVV.

The chain joins TRBV7-9 to TRBJ2-7; a possible D gene is TRBD1 (7 bases). This CDR3 contains 15 residues. V lost 2 bases to trimming and J lost 3 bases, with 14 bases between them. Germline CDR1 SEHNR, CDR2 FQNEAQ (reference sequence). CDR3 DNA: TGTGCCAGCAGCTTAAGGGCAGGGGGGATCTACGAGCAGTACTTC. It specifies CASSLRAGGIYEQYF.

The chain employs TRBV6-6 and TRBJ2-7, with 8 bases identical to TRBD2. The CDR3 spans 14 residues. The ends lost 3 bases at V and 2 bases at J; junction bases unmatched: 3. Germline V gene data show CDR1 as MNHNY and CDR2 as SVGAGI (reference sequence). The CDR3 loop reads CASSYGGGTYEQYF. The CDR3 DNA is TGTGCCAGCAGTTATGGCGGGGGGACCTACGAGCAGTACTTC.

The chain couples TRBV19 to TRBJ1-5; D gene unclear. Germline lookup yields CDR1 LNHDA and CDR2 SQIVND (reference sequence). V was clipped by 4 bases and J by 6 bases, with 19 bases between them. This CDR3 has 16 residues. In nucleotides, the CDR3 is TGTGCCAGTAGTACAGAAATCATACCGGGAAGTCAGCCCCAGCATTTT. Translated: CASSTEIIPGSQPQHF.

The chain links TRBV6-1 to TRBJ2-7; TRBD2 agrees at 8 bases. CDR1 is MNHNS and CDR2 is SASEGT in the germline V gene. Unmatched junction bases numbered 8, after V lost 6 bases and J lost 7 bases. The CDR3 contains 13 residues. The CDR3 is CASSPTIAGEQYF. The DNA of the CDR3 is TGTGCCAGCAGCCCAACGATAGCGGGAGAGCAGTACTTC.

This clone has just a few counts. The chain joins TRBV13 to TRBJ1-1; 7 bases match TRBD1. CDR1 is PRHDT and CDR2 is FYEKMQ in the germline V gene (reference sequence). Germline trimming cut 5 bases from V and 7 bases from J; bases unmatched to any gene: 4. The CDR3 spans 12 residues. The chain's CDR3 is CASSPGTVEAFF. The DNA for the CDR3 is TGTGCCAGCAGCCCCGGGACAGTTGAAGCTTTCTTT.

The chain is built from TRBV28 and TRBJ2-7; 10 bases align to TRBD2. The V segment lost 6 bases and the J segment 0 bases; nucleotides outside the gene matches: 2. Germline V gives CDR1 MDHEN, CDR2 SYDVKM. The CDR3 runs to 14 residues. The CDR3 coding sequence is TGTGCCAGCAGCGCTAGCGGGGGCTCCTACGAGCAGTACTTC. Its translation: CASSASGGSYEQYF.

The CDR3 loop reads CASSEAGRFYGYTF. The CDR3 region has the DNA TGTGCCAGCAGTGAAGCGGGACGGTTCTATGGCTACACCTTC. The genes are TRBV25-1 and TRBJ1-2; TRBD1 is a possible D gene (5 bases). The CDR3 extends over 14 amino acids. Looked up from germline, CDR1 is MGHDK and CDR2 is SYGVNS. The ends were cut back, 2 bases at V and 4 bases at J, with 11 bases in the middle.

The DNA of the CDR3 is TGTGCCAGCTCACCCGGGATTCAAGAGACCCAGTACTTC. Encoded protein: CASSPGIQETQYF. This chain links TRBV18 with TRBJ2-5; D might be TRBD2 (5 bases). This CDR3 region has 13 residues. Germline-derived CDR1 and CDR2 are KGHSH and LQKENI. V lost 3 bases and J 2 bases, leaving 7 bases between the germline ends.

This sequence joins TRBV5-1 and TRBJ2-2; 9 bases are a match to TRBD2. This CDR3 has 17 amino acids. Germline CDR1 reads SGHRS; CDR2 reads YFSETQ. The V segment lost 0 bases and the J segment 0 bases; nucleotides outside the gene matches: 3. The CDR3 nucleotides read TGCGCCAGCAGCTTGGTGGCTAGCGGGGCGAACACCGGGGAGCTGTTTTTT. Amino acids: CASSLVASGANTGELFF. Filled out from reference TRBV5-1 and TRBJ2-2, the complete variable domain reads KAGVTQTPRYLIKTRGQQVTLSCSPISGHRSVSWYQQTPGQGLQFLFEYFSETQRNKGNFPGRFSGRQFSNSRSEMNVSTLELGDSALYLCASSLVASGANTGELFFGEGSRLTVL.

The chain carries TRBV5-6 and TRBJ1-1, with 11 bases that match TRBD1. After removal of 7 bases from V and 4 bases from J, the junction contained 3 bases not matched to a gene. Germline CDR1 SGHDT, CDR2 YYEEEE. CDR3 length: 13 residues. CDR3 in DNA: TGTGCCAGCGGACAGGGGGCCGGCACTGAAGCTTTCTTT. It translates to CASGQGAGTEAFF.

This sequence joins TRBV6-6 and TRBJ1-5; 7 bases map to TRBD1. The length of the CDR3 is 16 residues. V dropped 7 bases and J dropped 1; count of bases not matched to a gene: 10. Germline CDR1 MNHNY, CDR2 SVGAGI (reference sequence). The CDR3 region has the DNA TGTGCCAGCACCGATAACAGGGGCCTAAGCAATCAGCCCCAGCATTTT. Its translation is CASTDNRGLSNQPQHF.

This clone was recorded once. The chain employs TRBV4-3 and TRBJ2-2, with D unclear. This CDR3 has 14 amino acids. V lost 0 bases and J lost 6, with 8 bases in between. The germline V gene encodes CDR1 LGHNA and CDR2 YSLEER. The CDR3 is CASSQDPGSGELFF. The DNA of the CDR3 is TGCGCCAGCAGCCAAGATCCTGGCTCCGGGGAGCTGTTTTTT.